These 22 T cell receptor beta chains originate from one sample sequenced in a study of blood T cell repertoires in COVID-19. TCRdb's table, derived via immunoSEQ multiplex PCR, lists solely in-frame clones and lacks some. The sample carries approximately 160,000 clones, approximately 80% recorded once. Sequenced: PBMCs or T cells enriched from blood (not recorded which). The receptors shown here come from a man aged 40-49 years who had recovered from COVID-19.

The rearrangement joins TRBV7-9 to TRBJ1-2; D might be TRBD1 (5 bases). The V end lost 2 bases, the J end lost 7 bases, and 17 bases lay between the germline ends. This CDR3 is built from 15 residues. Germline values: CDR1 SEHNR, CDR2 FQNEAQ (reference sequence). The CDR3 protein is CASSLSGRGKGGYTF. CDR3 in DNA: TGTGCCAGCAGCTTATCAGGGCGGGGTAAAGGTGGCTACACCTTC.

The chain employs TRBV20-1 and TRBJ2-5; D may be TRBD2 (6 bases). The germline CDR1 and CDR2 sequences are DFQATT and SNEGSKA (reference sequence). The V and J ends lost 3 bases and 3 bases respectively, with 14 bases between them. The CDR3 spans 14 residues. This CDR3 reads CSASSPPGEETQYF. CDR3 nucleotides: TGCAGTGCTAGTAGTCCCCCGGGGGAAGAGACCCAGTACTTC.

This chain's CDR3 is CASSPSGGAYNEQFF. DNA for the CDR3: TGTGCCAGCAGCCCTAGCGGGGGGGCCTACAATGAGCAGTTCTTC. The V gene is TRBV3-1 (or the pseudogene TRBV3-2), the J gene TRBJ2-1, with 12 bases fitting TRBD2. Looked up from germline, CDR1 is LGHDT and CDR2 is YNNKEL (reference sequence). J lost 2 bases, V lost 4 bases, and 0 bases had no gene match. The CDR3 is 15 amino acids.

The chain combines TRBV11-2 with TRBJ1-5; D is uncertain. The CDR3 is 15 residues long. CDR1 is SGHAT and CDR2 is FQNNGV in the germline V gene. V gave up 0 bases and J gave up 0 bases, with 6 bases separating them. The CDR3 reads CASSLERVSNQPQHF. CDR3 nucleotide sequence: TGTGCCAGCAGCTTAGAACGGGTTAGCAATCAGCCCCAGCATTTT.

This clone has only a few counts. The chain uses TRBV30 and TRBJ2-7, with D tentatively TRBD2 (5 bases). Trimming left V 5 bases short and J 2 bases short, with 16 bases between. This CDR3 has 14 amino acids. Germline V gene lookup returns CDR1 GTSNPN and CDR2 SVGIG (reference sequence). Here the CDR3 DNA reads TGTGCCTGGTGGCCCGCGGGCGGACCCTACGAGCAGTACTTC. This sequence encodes CAWWPAGGPYEQYF.

The CDR3 sequence is CASSLATGDYEQYF. The CDR3 region has the DNA TGTGCCAGCAGCTTAGCGACAGGGGACTACGAGCAGTACTTC. The rearrangement uses TRBV7-6 and TRBJ2-7; 8 nucleotides line up with TRBD1. The germline gives CDR1 SGHVS, CDR2 FNYEAQ. The CDR3 spans 14 residues. V was clipped by 0 bases and J by 3 bases; unmatched bases: 1.

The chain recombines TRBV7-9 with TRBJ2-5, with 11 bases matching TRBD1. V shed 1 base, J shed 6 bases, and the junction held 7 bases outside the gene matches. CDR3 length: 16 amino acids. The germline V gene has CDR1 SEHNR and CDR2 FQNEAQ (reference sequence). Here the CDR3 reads CASSLGYGTGGKTQYF. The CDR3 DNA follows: TGTGCCAGCAGCTTAGGGTACGGGACAGGGGGAAAGACCCAGTACTTC.

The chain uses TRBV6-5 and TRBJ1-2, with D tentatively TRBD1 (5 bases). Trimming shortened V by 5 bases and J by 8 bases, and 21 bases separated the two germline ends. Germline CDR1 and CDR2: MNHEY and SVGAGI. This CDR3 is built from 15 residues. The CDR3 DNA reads TGTGCCAGCAGTCAGGGAGGGCAGGGCGGGATCGGCTACACCTTC. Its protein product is CASSQGGQGGIGYTF.

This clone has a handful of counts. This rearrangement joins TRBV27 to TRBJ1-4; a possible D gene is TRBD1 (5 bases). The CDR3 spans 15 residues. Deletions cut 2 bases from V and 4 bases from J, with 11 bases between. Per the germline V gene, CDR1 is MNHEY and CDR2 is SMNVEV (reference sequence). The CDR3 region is CASSLKTDNNEKLFF. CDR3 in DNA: TGTGCCAGCAGTTTAAAGACAGACAATAATGAAAAACTGTTTTTT.

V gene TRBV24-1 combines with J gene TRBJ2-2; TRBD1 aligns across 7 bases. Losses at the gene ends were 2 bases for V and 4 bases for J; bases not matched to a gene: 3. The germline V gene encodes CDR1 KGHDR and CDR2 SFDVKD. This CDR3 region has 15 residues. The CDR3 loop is CATSDWAGGTGELFF. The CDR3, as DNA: TGTGCCACCAGTGATTGGGCAGGGGGCACCGGGGAGCTGTTTTTT.

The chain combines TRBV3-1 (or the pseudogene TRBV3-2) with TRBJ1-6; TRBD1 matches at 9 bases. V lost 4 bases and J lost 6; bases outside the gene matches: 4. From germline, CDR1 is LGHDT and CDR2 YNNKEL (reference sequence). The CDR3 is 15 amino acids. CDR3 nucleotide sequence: TGTGCCAGCAGCCGAGCGACAGGGGGTAATTCACCCCTCCACTTT. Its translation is CASSRATGGNSPLHF.

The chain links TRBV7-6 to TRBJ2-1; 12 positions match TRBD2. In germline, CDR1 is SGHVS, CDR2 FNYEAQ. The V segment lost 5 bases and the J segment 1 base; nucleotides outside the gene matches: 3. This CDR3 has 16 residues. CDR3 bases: TGTGCCAGCAGCCAAGGGACTAGCGGGTCCTACAATGAGCAGTTCTTC. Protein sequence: CASSQGTSGSYNEQFF.

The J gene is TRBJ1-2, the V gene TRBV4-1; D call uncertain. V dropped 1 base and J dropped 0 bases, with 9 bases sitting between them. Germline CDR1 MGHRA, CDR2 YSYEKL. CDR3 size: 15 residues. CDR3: CASSQGSLANYGYTF. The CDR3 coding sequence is TGCGCCAGCAGCCAAGGCAGCCTAGCTAACTATGGCTACACCTTC.

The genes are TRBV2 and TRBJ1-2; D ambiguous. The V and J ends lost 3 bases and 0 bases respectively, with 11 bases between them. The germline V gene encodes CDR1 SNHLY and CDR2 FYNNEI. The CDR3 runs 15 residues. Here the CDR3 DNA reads TGTGCCAGCAGTGACTTCGAGGGAACTAACTATGGCTACACCTTC. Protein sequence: CASSDFEGTNYGYTF.

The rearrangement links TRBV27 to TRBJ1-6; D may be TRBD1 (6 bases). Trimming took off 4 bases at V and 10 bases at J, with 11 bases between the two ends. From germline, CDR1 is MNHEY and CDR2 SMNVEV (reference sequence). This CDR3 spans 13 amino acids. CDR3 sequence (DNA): TGTGCCAGCAGTTCTGACAGGCAATCACCCCTCCACTTT. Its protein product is CASSSDRQSPLHF.

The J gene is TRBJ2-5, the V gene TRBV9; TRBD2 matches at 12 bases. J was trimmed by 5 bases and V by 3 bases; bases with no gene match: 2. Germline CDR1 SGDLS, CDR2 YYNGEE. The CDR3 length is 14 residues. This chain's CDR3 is CASSALAGGETQYF. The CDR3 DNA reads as TGTGCCAGCAGCGCTCTAGCGGGAGGGGAGACCCAGTACTTC.

The CDR3 here is CASSLRPGQGSDTQYF. CDR3 bases: TGTGCCAGCTCATTACGACCGGGACAGGGGTCAGATACGCAGTATTTT. This chain connects TRBV18 to TRBJ2-3; 10 nucleotides match TRBD1. Per germline, CDR1 KGHSH and CDR2 LQKENI. The CDR3 totals 16 residues. V gave up 5 bases and J gave up 4 bases; unmatched junction bases: 9.

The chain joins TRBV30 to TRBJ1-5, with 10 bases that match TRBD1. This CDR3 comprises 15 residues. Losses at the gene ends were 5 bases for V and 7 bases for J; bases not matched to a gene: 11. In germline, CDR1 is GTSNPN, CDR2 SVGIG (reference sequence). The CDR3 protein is CAWGEGQGFGQPQHF. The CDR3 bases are TGTGCCTGGGGAGAGGGACAGGGGTTCGGGCAGCCCCAGCATTTT.

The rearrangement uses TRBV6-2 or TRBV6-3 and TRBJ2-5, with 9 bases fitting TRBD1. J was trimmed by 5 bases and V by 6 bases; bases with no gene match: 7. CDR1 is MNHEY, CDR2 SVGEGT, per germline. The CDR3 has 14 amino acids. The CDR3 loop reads CASSQGTGRETQYF. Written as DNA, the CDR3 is TGTGCCAGCAGCCAAGGGACAGGGCGGGAGACCCAGTACTTC.

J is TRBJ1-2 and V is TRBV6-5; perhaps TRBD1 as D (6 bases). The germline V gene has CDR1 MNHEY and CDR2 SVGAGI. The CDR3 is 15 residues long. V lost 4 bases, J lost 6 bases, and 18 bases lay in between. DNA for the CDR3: TGTGCCAGCAGTTTAAGGGGGTGGGTCGGTGATGGCTACACCTTC. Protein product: CASSLRGWVGDGYTF.

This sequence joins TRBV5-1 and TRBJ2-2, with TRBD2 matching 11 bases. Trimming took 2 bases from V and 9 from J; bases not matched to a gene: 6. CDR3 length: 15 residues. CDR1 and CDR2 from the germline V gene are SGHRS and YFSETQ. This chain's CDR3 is CASSLTSGGRRELFF. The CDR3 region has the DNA TGCGCCAGCAGCTTAACTAGCGGGGGTCGACGGGAGCTGTTTTTT.

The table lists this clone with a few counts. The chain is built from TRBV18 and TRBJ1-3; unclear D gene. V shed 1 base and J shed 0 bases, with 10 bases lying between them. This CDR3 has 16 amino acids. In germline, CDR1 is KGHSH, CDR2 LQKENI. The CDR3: CASSPREGNSGNTIYF. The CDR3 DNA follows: TGTGCCAGCTCACCACGGGAGGGAAACTCTGGAAACACCATATATTTT.